This T cell receptor beta chain derives from a study of Ad26.COV2.S vaccination and SARS-CoV-2 variants. The study's findings and limits: Vaccinated and placebo-treated recipients had similar non-spike TCR breadth.

Comment on this clone: What it binds is unknown.

Documented treatment: 19 received Ad26.COV2.S at low or high dose, single or two shots; 5 received placebo; per-sample allocation not given. Day 63 after the first vaccine or placebo injection was the time point for sampling. A Boston adult aged 18-55 years was the donor. Profiled with immunoSEQ multiplex PCR; TCRdb holds only in-frame clones, not every one. The sample gives hundreds of thousands of clones, about 85% of which show up once; less than 4% is in the top ten. There are 12 residues in the CDR3. Trimming pared 3 bases from V and 4 bases from J, leaving 6 bases between. The V gene's germline CDR1 is KGHSH and CDR2 LQKENI.

The chain uses TRBV18 and TRBJ2-5; D possibly corresponds to TRBD2 (5 bases). The receptor was derived from a person between 18 and 65 years old who received the Ad26.COV2.S COVID-19 vaccine or a placebo. Sequences were derived from peripheral blood, sampled in a trial of Ad26.COV2.S vaccine versus placebo. The CDR3 here is CASSPRAETQYF. CDR3 in DNA: TGTGCCAGCTCACCGAGGGCAGAGACCCAGTACTTC. The full variable domain, its missing parts supplied by reference TRBV18 and TRBJ2-5, is NAGVMQNPRHLVRRRGQEARLRCSPMKGHSHVYWYRQLPEEGLKFMVYLQKENIIDESGMPKERFSAEFPKEGPSILRIQQVVRGDSAAYFCASSPRAETQYFGPGTRLLVL.